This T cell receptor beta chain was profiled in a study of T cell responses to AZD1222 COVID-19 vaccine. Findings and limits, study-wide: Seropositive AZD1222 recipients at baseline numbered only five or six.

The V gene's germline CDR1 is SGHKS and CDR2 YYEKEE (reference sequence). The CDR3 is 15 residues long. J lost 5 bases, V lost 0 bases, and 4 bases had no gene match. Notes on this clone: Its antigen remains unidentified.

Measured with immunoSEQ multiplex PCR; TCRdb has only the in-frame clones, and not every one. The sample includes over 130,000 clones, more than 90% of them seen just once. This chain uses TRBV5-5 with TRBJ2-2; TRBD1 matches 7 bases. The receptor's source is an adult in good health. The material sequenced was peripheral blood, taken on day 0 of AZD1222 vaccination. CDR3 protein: CASSLGLRGTGELFF. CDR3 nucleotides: TGTGCCAGCAGCTTGGGTCTCAGGGGGACCGGGGAGCTGTTTTTT.